This entry lists 29 T cell receptor beta chains sequenced from one sample in a study of blood T cell repertoires in COVID-19 (dated by TCRdb to 2019 to 2021). The library was generated by the immunoSEQ multiplex PCR assay. This immuneACCESS table, as held by TCRdb, lists in-frame sequences with V and J called but not all clones. Of the missing ones, under half trace to an unresolved V gene in checked studies; the others have no known cause. This sample comprises about 74,000 clones, roughly 84% of them detected only once. 2.5% to 3.5% of the sample lies in the top ten. The material sequenced was peripheral blood. Receptors originate from a man between 65 and 85 years old with active or convalescent COVID-19.

This chain joins TRBV12-3 or TRBV12-4 and TRBJ1-1, with a tentative D call TRBD1 (6 bases). Deletions cut 5 bases from V and 8 bases from J, with 9 bases between. The CDR3 has 11 amino acids. CDR3 sequence reads: CASSGQFEAFF. DNA for the CDR3: TGTGCCAGCAGTGGACAGTTCGAAGCTTTCTTT.

This rearrangement joins TRBV2 to TRBJ2-2; weak D call: TRBD2 (6 bases). With 7 bases removed from V and 1 base from J, the gap between germline ends came to 10 bases. CDR3 length: 14 amino acids. From germline, CDR1 is SNHLY and CDR2 FYNNEI. CDR3 sequence reads: CASKRAGNTGELFF. CDR3 DNA: TGTGCCAGCAAGCGGGCAGGGAACACCGGGGAGCTGTTTTTT. Combining the CDR3 with reference TRBV2 and TRBJ2-2 gives the whole variable domain EPEVTQTPSHQVTQMGQEVILRCVPISNHLYFYWYRQILGQKVEFLVSFYNNEISEKSEIFDDQFSVERPDGSNFTLKIRSTKLEDSAMYFCASKRAGNTGELFFGEGSRLTVL.

CDR3: CASSDSGLPGTTQYF. CDR3 in DNA: TGCGCCAGCAGTGACTCGGGACTGCCGGGGACGACCCAGTACTTC. The chain joins TRBV10-1 to TRBJ2-5; D might be TRBD2 (6 bases). Germline V gives CDR1 WNHNN, CDR2 SYGVQD (reference sequence). The CDR3 is 15 amino acids. The V end was cut by 3 bases, the J end by 7 bases, with 18 bases between.

The chain is built from TRBV19 and TRBJ1-4; D perhaps matches TRBD1 (5 bases). Germline V gene lookup returns CDR1 LNHDA and CDR2 SQIVND (reference sequence). Trimming removed 4 bases at V and 8 bases at J, with 14 bases between. CDR3 length: 14 amino acids. The CDR3 protein is CASSTAGGWEKLFF. CDR3 DNA: TGTGCCAGTAGTACCGCCGGGGGATGGGAAAAACTGTTTTTT.

The rearrangement links TRBV19 to TRBJ2-7; no reliable D call. The CDR3 consists of 14 residues. Trimming left V 2 bases short and J 6 bases short, with 14 bases between. Germline V gene data show CDR1 as LNHDA and CDR2 as SQIVND (reference sequence). This chain's CDR3 is CASSIRQSIGEQYF. The CDR3 region has the DNA TGTGCCAGTAGTATACGCCAATCAATCGGCGAGCAGTACTTC. The complete variable domain, with remaining parts taken from reference TRBV19 and TRBJ2-7, reads DGGITQSPKYLFRKEGQNVTLSCEQNLNHDAMYWYRQDPGQGLRLIYYSQIVNDFQKGDIAEGYSVSREKKESFPLTVTSAQKNPTAFYLCASSIRQSIGEQYFGPGTRLTVT.

The V gene is TRBV5-1, the J gene TRBJ2-7; TRBD1 aligns across 8 bases. This CDR3 region has 15 residues. V shed 0 bases, J shed 3 bases, and the junction held 5 bases outside the gene matches. CDR1 and CDR2 (germline): SGHRS, YFSETQ. CDR3 nucleotides: TGCGCCAGCAGCTTGGACGGACAGGGAAACTACGAGCAGTACTTC. Its protein product is CASSLDGQGNYEQYF.

The CDR3 region has the DNA TGCGCCAGCAGCCAAGATCTTGGCAGAGGGAACACTGAAGCTTTCTTT. It is translated as CASSQDLGRGNTEAFF. The chain carries TRBV4-1 and TRBJ1-1; D remains ambiguous. The germline V and J ends were trimmed by 0 bases and 1 base, with 12 bases remaining between them. The CDR3 has 16 amino acids. Per germline, CDR1 MGHRA and CDR2 YSYEKL.

V is TRBV28 and J is TRBJ1-1; the D gene is possibly TRBD1 (5 bases). Germline V gene data show CDR1 as MDHEN and CDR2 as SYDVKM. The CDR3 runs to 15 residues. The V end lost 6 bases, the J end lost 1 base, and 15 bases lay between the germline ends. CDR3 protein: CASRVGGTANTEAFF. The CDR3 region has the DNA TGTGCCAGCAGGGTGGGGGGGACTGCGAACACTGAAGCTTTCTTT.

This clone was seen just once. The chain is built from TRBV27 and TRBJ2-7; 8 bases match TRBD1. J was trimmed by 1 base and V by 2 bases; bases with no gene match: 4. Germline V gene lookup returns CDR1 MNHEY and CDR2 SMNVEV (reference sequence). The CDR3 consists of 15 residues. For the CDR3, the DNA is TGTGCCAGCAGTTTAGGACAGGGTTTTTCCTACGAGCAGTACTTC. Amino acids: CASSLGQGFSYEQYF.

V and J are TRBV7-2 and TRBJ2-5; D not certain. CDR1 and CDR2 (germline): SGHTA, FQGNSA. Trimming stripped 3 bases from V and 3 bases from J, with 8 bases between. This CDR3 has 13 residues. CDR3 sequence: CASSFRREETQYF. CDR3 in DNA: TGTGCCAGCAGCTTCCGCCGGGAAGAGACCCAGTACTTC. The full variable domain, its missing parts supplied by reference TRBV7-2 and TRBJ2-5, is GAGVSQSPSNKVTEKGKDVELRCDPISGHTALYWYRQSLGQGLEFLIYFQGNSAPDKSGLPSDRFSAERTGGSVSTLTIQRTQQEDSAVYLCASSFRREETQYFGPGTRLLVL.

The V gene is TRBV19, the J gene TRBJ2-3; D remains ambiguous. Deletions cut 7 bases from V and 6 bases from J, with 11 bases between. Germline assignment: CDR1 LNHDA and CDR2 SQIVND (reference sequence). This CDR3 is built from 12 residues. The CDR3 sequence is CASTTTGDTQYF. In nucleotides, the CDR3 is TGTGCCAGTACCACGACCGGGGATACGCAGTATTTT.

This sequence joins TRBV5-1 and TRBJ2-7, with TRBD1 matching 9 bases. Unmatched junction bases numbered 10, after V lost 4 bases and J lost 2 bases. The CDR3 has 16 amino acids. Germline assignment: CDR1 SGHRS and CDR2 YFSETQ. The CDR3 sequence is CASSLLGGQGTYEQYF. The CDR3, as DNA: TGCGCCAGCAGCCTACTTGGGGGACAGGGCACCTACGAGCAGTACTTC.

The chain joins TRBV3-1 (or the pseudogene TRBV3-2) to TRBJ1-1; TRBD1 might be the D (6 bases). Germline V gene data show CDR1 as LGHDT and CDR2 as YNNKEL (reference sequence). CDR3 size: 14 residues. Trimming left V 0 bases short and J 6 bases short, with 11 bases between. CDR3 coding DNA: TGTGCCAGCAGCCAAGAGATGGGGGCCTCTGAAGCTTTCTTT. Amino acids: CASSQEMGASEAFF.

Written as DNA, the CDR3 is TGCGCCAGCAGCGCCGAAGGGGGCCGAAACGCCGTCAGGGTTGACTACAATGAGCAGTTCTTC. Amino acid sequence: CASSAEGGRNAVRVDYNEQFF. The rearrangement uses TRBV5-1 and TRBJ2-1; 7 bases are shared with TRBD1. Unmatched junction bases numbered 25, after V lost 4 bases and J lost 3 bases. This CDR3 contains 21 residues. Germline-derived CDR1 and CDR2 are SGHRS and YFSETQ.

J is TRBJ1-4 and V is TRBV6-5; 7 bases align to TRBD1. CDR3 length: 13 residues. V was clipped by 8 bases and J by 8 bases; unmatched bases: 8. Germline assignment: CDR1 MNHEY and CDR2 SVGAGI. The CDR3 sequence: CASGRQGREKLFF. CDR3 bases: TGTGCCAGCGGCAGACAGGGCCGGGAAAAACTGTTTTTT.

V is TRBV6-5 and J is TRBJ1-2; 10 nucleotides agree with TRBD1. CDR3 length equals 16 residues. Germline trimming cut 0 bases from V and 8 bases from J; bases unmatched to any gene: 9. Germline V CDR1 and CDR2: MNHEY, SVGAGI. As DNA, the CDR3 is TGTGCCAGCAGTTACTCGTGGGGACAGGGGTTTGGCGGCTACACCTTC. This encodes CASSYSWGQGFGGYTF.

The chain has TRBV5-4 and TRBJ2-5, with a tentative D call TRBD1 (5 bases). The germline V gene has CDR1 SGHNT and CDR2 YYREEE (reference sequence). The CDR3 is 13 amino acids. V lost 0 bases to trimming and J lost 7 bases, with 10 bases between them. The CDR3: CASSLGGPGTQYF. CDR3 nucleotides: TGTGCCAGCAGCTTGGGGGGCCCTGGGACCCAGTACTTC. Supplemented by reference TRBV5-4 and TRBJ2-5, the full variable domain reads ETGVTQSPTHLIKTRGQQVTLRCSSQSGHNTVSWYQQALGQGPQFIFQYYREEENGRGNFPPRFSGLQFPNYSSELNVNALELDDSALYLCASSLGGPGTQYFGPGTRLLVL.

The chain employs TRBV6-6 and TRBJ1-5; 8 bases fit TRBD1. Germline V gene lookup returns CDR1 MNHNY and CDR2 SVGAGI (reference sequence). Trimming cost V 9 bases and J 0 bases; bases outside gene matches: 1. The CDR3 is 13 residues long. Written as DNA, the CDR3 is TGTGCCAGTGACAGGGGTAGCAATCAGCCCCAGCATTTT. Its translation is CASDRGSNQPQHF.

This chain uses TRBV5-1 with TRBJ2-2; the match to TRBD2 covers 7 bases. This CDR3 has 15 amino acids. V lost 3 bases to trimming and J lost 8 bases; unmatched junction nucleotides: 10. Germline V CDR1 and CDR2: SGHRS, YFSETQ. Written as DNA, the CDR3 is TGCGCCAGCAGCTCGGGCGGGACTACGGGAGGGGAGCTGTTTTTT. It specifies CASSSGGTTGGELFF.

The V call is TRBV5-1, the J call TRBJ2-3; 11 bases align to TRBD2. This CDR3 is 14 amino acids long. From germline, CDR1 is SGHRS and CDR2 YFSETQ. V gave up 7 bases and J gave up 2 bases; unmatched junction bases: 3. As DNA, the CDR3 is TGCGCCAGCGTACTAGCGGGGGACACAGATACGCAGTATTTT. Translated: CASVLAGDTDTQYF. Full variable domain (missing parts from reference TRBV5-1 and TRBJ2-3): KAGVTQTPRYLIKTRGQQVTLSCSPISGHRSVSWYQQTPGQGLQFLFEYFSETQRNKGNFPGRFSGRQFSNSRSEMNVSTLELGDSALYLCASVLAGDTDTQYFGPGTRLTVL.

This clone was recorded once. Other nucleotide sequences from this sample produce the same CDR3. The rearrangement links TRBV19 to TRBJ1-5; no clear D gene. The CDR3 runs to 14 residues. Trimming cost V 1 base and J 4 bases, with 8 bases left between them. Germline V gives CDR1 LNHDA, CDR2 SQIVND (reference sequence). The CDR3 region is CASSIGGLNQPQHF. In DNA form, the CDR3 reads TGTGCCAGTAGTATAGGTGGACTAAATCAGCCCCAGCATTTT. Variable domain in full (rest from reference TRBV19 and TRBJ1-5): DGGITQSPKYLFRKEGQNVTLSCEQNLNHDAMYWYRQDPGQGLRLIYYSQIVNDFQKGDIAEGYSVSREKKESFPLTVTSAQKNPTAFYLCASSIGGLNQPQHFGDGTRLSIL.

Only a few counts were recorded for this clone. J is TRBJ1-4 and V is TRBV30; 9 bases are shared with TRBD1. V lost 4 bases, J lost 9 bases, and 6 bases stayed unmatched. CDR1 and CDR2 from the germline V gene are GTSNPN and SVGIG (reference sequence). There are 13 residues in the CDR3. The CDR3 DNA reads as TGTGCCTGGATTCCGGGACAGGGACAAAAACTGTTTTTT. Amino acid sequence: CAWIPGQGQKLFF.

V is TRBV7-6 and J is TRBJ2-1; 11 bases align to TRBD2. Germline V gene sequence: CDR1 SGHVS, CDR2 FNYEAQ. The CDR3 consists of 15 residues. Trimming cost V 2 bases and J 4 bases; bases outside gene matches: 1. The CDR3 coding sequence is TGTGCCAGCAGCTTAACTAGCGGGGGATACAATGAGCAGTTCTTC. Its translation is CASSLTSGGYNEQFF.

The chain joins TRBV3-1 (or the pseudogene TRBV3-2) to TRBJ1-2; 8 bases agree with TRBD1. Germline trimming cut 5 bases from V and 5 bases from J; bases unmatched to any gene: 10. The CDR3 loop spans 15 amino acids. Germline-derived CDR1 and CDR2 are LGHDT and YNNKEL (reference sequence). The DNA for the CDR3 is TGTGCCAGCAGCAATTTTCAGGGGGCGCGTTATGGCTACACCTTC. Translation: CASSNFQGARYGYTF.

The J gene is TRBJ1-2, the V gene TRBV27, with 8 bases aligning to TRBD1. This CDR3 has 12 amino acids. The V segment lost 7 bases and the J segment 5 bases; nucleotides outside the gene matches: 3. CDR1 and CDR2 (germline): MNHEY, SMNVEV (reference sequence). CDR3 in DNA: TGTGCCAGCAAAACAGGGGGTTATGGCTACACCTTC. Encoded protein: CASKTGGYGYTF.

J is TRBJ1-6 and V is TRBV4-1, with a weak D call TRBD1 (5 bases). This CDR3 is 15 amino acids long. With 1 base removed from V and 7 bases from J, the gap between germline ends came to 11 bases. Looked up from germline, CDR1 is MGHRA and CDR2 is YSYEKL. This chain's CDR3 is CASSQVGPRNSPLHF. CDR3 bases: TGCGCCAGCAGCCAAGTGGGGCCAAGGAATTCACCCCTCCACTTT.

V usage is TRBV27 and J usage is TRBJ2-7; 8 positions match TRBD1. The CDR3 contains 13 residues. Trimming cost V 5 bases and J 8 bases; bases outside gene matches: 8. Germline CDR1 reads MNHEY; CDR2 reads SMNVEV (reference sequence). The chain's CDR3 is CASSEMTGVKQYF. The CDR3 bases are TGTGCCAGCAGTGAGATGACAGGGGTTAAGCAGTACTTC.

This clone was picked up one time. This chain links TRBV27 with TRBJ1-4; no clear D gene. Germline lookup yields CDR1 MNHEY and CDR2 SMNVEV (reference sequence). This CDR3 has 15 amino acids. Trimming pared 6 bases from V and 2 bases from J, leaving 13 bases between. The CDR3 loop reads CASRRRAGTNEKLFF. CDR3 sequence (DNA): TGTGCCAGCAGACGGAGAGCGGGGACTAATGAAAAACTGTTTTTT.

CDR3 coding DNA: TGCGCCAGCAGCTCCAGACCTATCTCGGCCACGAGGATCGAAAAACTGTTTTTT. This sequence encodes CASSSRPISATRIEKLFF. This chain joins TRBV5-1 and TRBJ1-4; D not certain. Germline assignment: CDR1 SGHRS and CDR2 YFSETQ. The V gene lost 3 bases and the J gene lost 8 bases, with 26 bases spanning the gap. CDR3 length: 18 residues.